One and the same sample provided the 4 T cell receptor beta chains below, sequenced in a study of T cell repertoires in cytomegalovirus infection. One entry per CDR3 protein, called by TCRdb with MiXCR from the reads. The sample holds roughly 500,000 distinct CDR3 sequences, about 33% seen once. These receptors' antigens are unknown. The source material was cultured PBMCs, sampled from culture after CMV antigen stimulation. The receptors originated from a human donor in good health (CMV status not recorded). Some clones in this sample may be carry-over from other donors' samples.

The chain couples TRBV4-1 to TRBJ2-7; D is uncertain. The length of the CDR3 is 16 residues. Germline lookup yields CDR1 MGHRA and CDR2 YSYEKL. V lost 0 bases and J 1 base, leaving 13 bases between the germline ends. This CDR3 reads CASSQESPPRSYEQYF. CDR3 coding DNA: TGCGCCAGCAGCCAAGAATCCCCTCCGAGGTCCTACGAGCAGTACTTC.

V and J are TRBV6-5 and TRBJ2-3, with TRBD2 matching over 14 bases. CDR1 and CDR2 (germline): MNHEY, SVGAGI. The CDR3 loop spans 17 amino acids. Trimming cost V 0 bases and J 3 bases; bases outside gene matches: 2. The CDR3 reads CASSYSGLAGATDTQYF. The CDR3 bases are TGTGCCAGCAGTTACTCGGGACTAGCGGGAGCGACAGATACGCAGTATTTT.

This clonotype was recorded a few times. The chain carries TRBV7-2 and TRBJ2-3; 10 bases are a match to TRBD2. This CDR3 is built from 17 residues. Germline V gives CDR1 SGHTA, CDR2 FQGNSA. The ends lost 5 bases at V and 0 bases at J; junction bases unmatched: 8. The CDR3 region is CASSGWTSGVSTDTQYF. In nucleotides, the CDR3 is TGTGCCAGCAGCGGATGGACTAGCGGAGTGAGCACAGATACGCAGTATTTT.

V usage is TRBV4-3 and J usage is TRBJ1-1; maybe TRBD1 (5 bases). Deletions cut 1 base from V and 4 bases from J, with 13 bases between. Per the germline V gene, CDR1 is LGHNA and CDR2 is YSLEER. The CDR3 has 15 amino acids. The CDR3 loop reads CASSQVGPGSTEAFF. The CDR3 DNA sequence: TGCGCCAGCAGCCAAGTGGGTCCAGGGAGCACTGAAGCTTTCTTT.